The rows below give T cell receptor beta chains drawn from one sample of a study of cytomegalovirus exposure and HLA in healthy donors. TCRdb keeps only in-frame clones here, not all; method: immunoSEQ multiplex PCR. The sample records tens of thousands of clones, nearly 96% being singletons. The sequenced sample was PBMCs. The source is a woman under 30 in good health and CMV-seropositive. Each CDR3 is given with its conserved first and last residue. The D gene is left open where the match is weak. Where a row states a size, it is once, few, many or the class of an expanded clone; other rows omit it.

>TRBV4-3|16|TRBD1|.|TRBJ1-1
TGCGCCAGCAGCCAAGACGGGACAGGGGATCGCACTGAAGCTTTCTTT
CASSQDGTGDRTEAFF
>TRBV4-3|17|TRBD2|once|TRBJ2-3
TGCGCCAGCAGCCAAGCTATCCAGCGGGGAGGCACAGATACGCAGTATTTT
CASSQAIQRGGTDTQYF
>TRBV4-3|17|.|.|TRBJ2-6
TGCGCCAGCAGCCAAGATGATGAACTCTCTGGGGCCAACGTCCTGACTTTC
CASSQDDELSGANVLTF
>TRBV2|14|.|.|TRBJ1-4
TGTGCCAGCAGTCGCGGGACGGCGAATGAAAAACTGTTTTTT
CASSRGTANEKLFF
>TRBV4-1|14|TRBD1|.|TRBJ1-4
TGCGCCAGCAGCGTCGTACAGGGGTATGAAAAACTGTTTTTT
CASSVVQGYEKLFF
>TRBV28|14|TRBD1|.|TRBJ1-2
TGTGCCAGCAACTCAGGGGGCTCGAACTATGGCTACACCTTC
CASNSGGSNYGYTF
>TRBV4-2|16|.|.|TRBJ2-1
TGTGCCAGCAGCCAAGATCAAAATGCGCTTCTCGATGAGCAGTTCTTC
CASSQDQNALLDEQFF
>TRBV10-3|12|.|few|TRBJ2-7
TGTGCCATCAGCCCAGACTTCTACGAGCAGTACTTC
CAISPDFYEQYF
>TRBV2|13|TRBD1|.|TRBJ1-4
TGTGCCAGCAGTCAGGGACAGGCCCGGGGACTGTTTTTT
CASSQGQARGLFF
>TRBV5-4|15|TRBD2|.|TRBJ2-1
TGTGCCAGCAGCTTCTTGAGCGGGGCCTACAATGAGCAGTTCTTC
CASSFLSGAYNEQFF
>TRBV11-3|15|.|.|TRBJ2-1
TGTGCCAGCAGCTTAGTAACGGGATTTCACAATGAGCAGTTCTTC
CASSLVTGFHNEQFF
>TRBV7-2|15|.|.|TRBJ2-5
TGTGCCAGCAGCCGGCAGGGATCCTTCCAAGAGACCCAGTACTTC
CASSRQGSFQETQYF
>TRBV2|14|.|.|TRBJ1-5
TGTGCCAGCAGTGAATCCCAGGGCCCTAAGCCCCAGCATTTT
CASSESQGPKPQHF
>TRBV28|17|.|once|TRBJ1-4
TGTGCCAGCAGTATCGGAGGTGATGGGGGCCGGGATGAAAAACTGTTTTTT
CASSIGGDGGRDEKLFF
>TRBV6-6|14|.|.|TRBJ2-4
TGTGCCAGCAGTTACGAGCGGGCCAAAAACATTCAGTACTTC
CASSYERAKNIQYF
>TRBV11-3|17|TRBD2|.|TRBJ2-3
TGTGCCAGCAGCTTATACCAGCGGGAGGGTAGCACAGATACGCAGTATTTT
CASSLYQREGSTDTQYF
>TRBV4-1|16|.|.|TRBJ2-7
TGCGCCAGCAGCCAAGAAAGGAGCGGGCACCCTTACGAGCAGTACTTC
CASSQERSGHPYEQYF
>TRBV28|15|.|.|TRBJ2-7
TGTGCCAGCAGTTTAAGCCTAGACCCAACCTACGAGCAGTACTTC
CASSLSLDPTYEQYF
>TRBV9|18|TRBD1|once|TRBJ2-1
TGTGCCAGCAGCGTAGGACCTGGGACAGGCAGCTCCTACAATGAGCAGTTCTTC
CASSVGPGTGSSYNEQFF
>TRBV4-3|17|TRBD2|.|TRBJ2-2
TGCGCCAGCAGCCAAGGGGGGACTAGGGTCCTGGCCGGGGAGCTGTTTTTT
CASSQGGTRVLAGELFF
>TRBV19|15|TRBD2|.|TRBJ2-7
TGTGCCAGTACCTCGGGACTAGCGGGTTATTACGAGCAGTACTTC
CASTSGLAGYYEQYF
>TRBV28|17|.|.|TRBJ2-5
TGTGCCAGCAGTTTCGATAAGGTGGAGCCTAACCAAGAGACCCAGTACTTC
CASSFDKVEPNQETQYF
>TRBV4-3|20|TRBD2|.|TRBJ2-4
TGCGCCAGCAGCCAAGAGCTGGGGACTAGCGGGCAGTTGGCCAAAAACATTCAGTACTTC
CASSQELGTSGQLAKNIQYF
>TRBV13|13|TRBD1|.|TRBJ2-7
TGTGCCAGCAGCCAAGGGACAGGCTACGAGCAGTACTTC
CASSQGTGYEQYF
>TRBV27|12|.|.|TRBJ2-1
TGTGCCAGCAGAACTGGGGGGAGTGAGCAGTTCTTC
CASRTGGSEQFF
>TRBV5-4|13|.|.|TRBJ2-2
TGTGCCAGCAGCGAACCGGGAGATTGGGAGCTGTTTTTT
CASSEPGDWELFF
>TRBV28|15|.|once|TRBJ2-7
TGTGCCAGCAGTCCCAACTCACCGGGAATCGACGAGCAGTACTTC
CASSPNSPGIDEQYF
>TRBV5-4|16|TRBD2|once|TRBJ2-7
TGTGCCAGCAGCTTGGGACTAGCGCAAAGCTCCTACGAGCAGTACTTC
CASSLGLAQSSYEQYF
>TRBV25-1|16|TRBD1|.|TRBJ1-4
TGTGCCAGCAGTGAATATCGACAGGGGGCAGGTGAAAAACTGTTTTTT
CASSEYRQGAGEKLFF
>TRBV19|13|TRBD1|.|TRBJ1-2
TGTGCCAGTAGAGGGGACAGAATCTATGGCTACACCTTC
CASRGDRIYGYTF
>TRBV7-9|15|TRBD1|.|TRBJ1-2
TGTGCCAGCAGCGTAGAAATGACAGGGAACTATGGCTACACCTTC
CASSVEMTGNYGYTF
>TRBV14|15|.|.|TRBJ2-7
TGTGCCAGCAGCCAAGTGACCAGCGGGTCCTACGAGCAGTACTTC
CASSQVTSGSYEQYF
>TRBV29-1|17|TRBD2|.|TRBJ2-3
TGCAGCGTTGTCGGGACTAGCGGACTCGGTAGCACAGATACGCAGTATTTT
CSVVGTSGLGSTDTQYF
>TRBV27|16|TRBD1|.|TRBJ2-6
TGTGCCAGCAGCCGGGACAGCGAGGGAGGGGCCAACGTCCTGACTTTC
CASSRDSEGGANVLTF
>TRBV5-1|17|TRBD1|.|TRBJ1-1
TGCGCCAGCAGCTGGGGGGACAGGGACTGGGTCGGTCCTGGCGCTTTCTTT
CASSWGDRDWVGPGAFF
>TRBV5-1|11|.|.|TRBJ1-1
TGCGCCAGCAGCTGGGGGACAGAAGCTTTCTTT
CASSWGTEAFF
>TRBV6-6|15|TRBD1|.|TRBJ1-1
TGTGCCAGCAGCTTGGACAGGGGACCGGACACTGAAGCTTTCTTT
CASSLDRGPDTEAFF
>TRBV28|13|TRBD1|.|TRBJ1-2
TGTGCCACCGGGACAGGAACTCTGGGTGGCTACACCTTC
CATGTGTLGGYTF
>TRBV19|15|TRBD1|.|TRBJ1-5
TGTGCCAGCGGGACAGGGGCAAAGATCAATCAGCCCCAGCATTTT
CASGTGAKINQPQHF